What follows is one T cell receptor (beta chain) and its context. Antigen: not known. Germline V gene data show CDR1 as MNHNS and CDR2 as SASEGT. Trimming pared 3 bases from V and 6 bases from J, leaving 12 bases between. The CDR3 totals 15 residues. The PCR used 60 Vbeta and 13 Jbeta primers. Measured with immunoSEQ multiplex PCR; TCRdb has only the in-frame clones, and not every one. The sample yields about 170,000 clones, roughly 84% seen once. The record originates from a study of cytomegalovirus exposure and HLA in healthy donors. The study's findings and limits: What was likely a sequencing artifact was a cluster of highly shared sequence variants. Cytomegalovirus-associated TCR beta chains were listed, numbering some 170. A further, later analysis showed that HLA-associated TCR beta chains (compared with equally common others) were more clonally expanded. Within an earlier analysis, most TCR beta V segments proved productive either about 90% or about 30% of the time.

This chain joins TRBV6-1 and TRBJ1-6, with D tentatively TRBD1 (6 bases). This TCR was recovered from a man aged 18 to 29 in good health and CMV-seropositive. Sequences were obtained from PBMCs. CDR3 sequence: CASSEWGGSNSPLHF. CDR3 nucleotides: TGTGCCAGCAGTGAGTGGGGGGGCTCTAATTCACCCCTCCACTTT.